The T cell receptor beta chain described here comes from a study of shared clonotypes between healthy human individuals. General study results and limits: Clonotype sharing among donors was expected to depend on sequencing depth. The represented genetic and exposure-history diversity was limited by the small number of donors.

The CDR3 extends over 17 amino acids. The germline V gene has CDR1 MNHEY and CDR2 SMNVEV (reference sequence). J lost 0 bases, V lost 6 bases, and 11 bases had no gene match. Naive CD8 cells lacked CD45RO, underwent positive selection for CCR7 and left out terminally differentiated effector memory CD45RA+ cells. It was across several immunoSEQ plates that each subset's genomic DNA was evenly split. Original data processing: ImmunoSEQ output lacked quality scores and full-length reads, limiting matched filtering. This table comes from immunoSEQ multiplex PCR, and its TCRdb copy is limited to in-frame clones, with some not included. From that table come the V and J calls and clone size; the DNA was used to work out D and trimming. The sample shows roughly 2.1 million clones, around 93% of them seen only once. This clone was detected only once. Antigen specificity is unknown.

Specimen: naive CD8+ T cells from PBMCs. The rearrangement links TRBV27 to TRBJ1-5, with 7 bases matching TRBD1. The source of this sequence is a man younger than 35 in good health. Some clones in this sample may be carry-over from other donors' samples. CDR3 amino acids: CASRGGGMGYSNQPQHF. The CDR3 region has the DNA TGTGCCAGCAGGGGAGGGGGCATGGGCTATAGCAATCAGCCCCAGCATTTT.